Listed below are T cell receptor beta chains from one sample, sequenced in a study of blood T cell repertoires in COVID-19. The repertoire was sequenced with immunoSEQ multiplex PCR; TCRdb's copy has only in-frame clones and lacks some. The table lists 30,000 or so clones, roughly 84% of them singletons. The source material was peripheral blood. The receptors stem from a man aged 60 to 69 with active COVID-19. Both conserved end residues are part of each CDR3. Fields, in order: J gene, clone size, V gene, D gene, CDR3 protein, CDR3 DNA. The D gene is left open where the match is weak. Size values are once, few and many counts, or a class for expanded clones, and some rows have none.

j_gene: TRBJ2-1; abundance: .; v_gene: TRBV2; d_gene: TRBD2; CDR3aa: CASSVEGGRGNEQFF; CDR3nt: TGTGCCAGCAGTGTGGAGGGAGGGCGTGGCAATGAGCAGTTCTTC
j_gene: TRBJ2-2; abundance: .; v_gene: TRBV7-8; d_gene: .; CDR3aa: CASRLDGTLTGELFF; CDR3nt: TGTGCCAGCAGATTAGACGGGACTCTAACCGGGGAGCTGTTTTTT
j_gene: TRBJ2-5; abundance: .; v_gene: TRBV7-8; d_gene: .; CDR3aa: CASSLARETQYF; CDR3nt: TGTGCCAGCAGCTTAGCGCGGGAGACCCAGTACTTC
j_gene: TRBJ2-1; abundance: once; v_gene: TRBV21-1; d_gene: .; CDR3aa: CASSKLVWEVRNEQFF; CDR3nt: TGTGCCAGCAGCAAACTTGTTTGGGAGGTGAGAAATGAGCAGTTCTTC
j_gene: TRBJ2-2; abundance: .; v_gene: TRBV4-3; d_gene: TRBD2; CDR3aa: CASGLAGNTGELFF; CDR3nt: TGCGCCAGCGGACTAGCGGGGAACACCGGGGAGCTGTTTTTT
j_gene: TRBJ2-3; abundance: .; v_gene: TRBV15; d_gene: .; CDR3aa: CATSRERETQYF; CDR3nt: TGTGCCACCAGCAGAGAGCGTGAGACGCAGTATTTT
j_gene: TRBJ1-3; abundance: few; v_gene: TRBV2; d_gene: TRBD1; CDR3aa: CASSAPPGQGVSGNTIYF; CDR3nt: TGTGCCAGCAGTGCCCCCCCGGGACAGGGGGTCTCTGGAAACACCATATATTTT
j_gene: TRBJ2-1; abundance: .; v_gene: TRBV21-1; d_gene: .; CDR3aa: CASSNYDGGRAGSNEQFF; CDR3nt: TGTGCCAGCAGCAATTACGACGGCGGGAGGGCTGGTTCAAATGAGCAGTTCTTC
j_gene: TRBJ1-1; abundance: .; v_gene: TRBV6-1; d_gene: .; CDR3aa: CASSEGKDYRVYTEAFF; CDR3nt: TGTGCCAGCAGTGAAGGTAAAGACTACAGGGTTTACACTGAAGCTTTCTTT
j_gene: TRBJ2-3; abundance: .; v_gene: TRBV29-1; d_gene: TRBD2; CDR3aa: CSVAEAGVNTQYF; CDR3nt: TGCAGCGTCGCCGAGGCGGGAGTAAATACGCAGTATTTT
j_gene: TRBJ2-7; abundance: .; v_gene: TRBV19; d_gene: .; CDR3aa: CASMGSGSYEQYF; CDR3nt: TGTGCCAGTATGGGTAGCGGCTCCTACGAGCAGTACTTC
j_gene: TRBJ2-1; abundance: .; v_gene: TRBV4-1; d_gene: TRBD2; CDR3aa: CASSHRLAGGPTRANNNEQFF; CDR3nt: TGCGCCAGCAGCCATCGACTAGCGGGGGGGCCGACCCGAGCAAATAACAATGAGCAGTTCTTC
j_gene: TRBJ1-5; abundance: .; v_gene: TRBV6-6; d_gene: .; CDR3aa: CASSFTGGGNQPQHF; CDR3nt: TGTGCCAGCAGTTTTACGGGGGGCGGCAATCAGCCCCAGCATTTT
j_gene: TRBJ2-5; abundance: .; v_gene: TRBV4-3; d_gene: .; CDR3aa: CASSQEPSRQETQYF; CDR3nt: TGCGCCAGCAGCCAAGAGCCTAGTCGGCAAGAGACCCAGTACTTC
j_gene: TRBJ1-1; abundance: .; v_gene: TRBV6-2/TRBV6-3; d_gene: .; CDR3aa: CASSYGLLNTEAFF; CDR3nt: TGTGCCAGCAGTTATGGGCTATTGAACACTGAAGCTTTCTTT
j_gene: TRBJ2-3; abundance: .; v_gene: TRBV7-8; d_gene: TRBD2; CDR3aa: CASSLALIAGAGDTQYF; CDR3nt: TGTGCCAGCAGCTTAGCCCTCATAGCGGGGGCTGGGGATACGCAGTATTTT
j_gene: TRBJ2-3; abundance: .; v_gene: TRBV3-1/TRBV3-2; d_gene: TRBD1; CDR3aa: CASSQGPRQGLADTQYF; CDR3nt: TGTGCCAGCAGCCAAGGACCAAGACAGGGGTTAGCAGATACGCAGTATTTT
j_gene: TRBJ2-7; abundance: .; v_gene: TRBV11-2; d_gene: TRBD1; CDR3aa: CASSLDRTGGEQYF; CDR3nt: TGTGCCAGCAGCTTAGACAGGACAGGGGGCGAGCAGTACTTC
j_gene: TRBJ2-5; abundance: .; v_gene: TRBV6-5; d_gene: .; CDR3aa: CASSYTNPRVRETQYF; CDR3nt: TGTGCCAGCAGTTACACAAATCCTAGAGTTCGTGAGACCCAGTACTTC
j_gene: TRBJ1-2; abundance: .; v_gene: TRBV30; d_gene: TRBD1; CDR3aa: CAWSGDRGHHYTF; CDR3nt: TGTGCCTGGAGTGGGGACAGGGGGCACCACTACACCTTC
j_gene: TRBJ2-7; abundance: few; v_gene: TRBV30; d_gene: .; CDR3aa: CACKTGLYEQYF; CDR3nt: TGTGCCTGTAAAACAGGGCTCTACGAGCAGTACTTC
j_gene: TRBJ2-7; abundance: .; v_gene: TRBV9; d_gene: TRBD2; CDR3aa: CASSVSGGAQYEQYF; CDR3nt: TGTGCCAGCAGCGTAAGCGGGGGGGCTCAATACGAGCAGTACTTC
j_gene: TRBJ2-2; abundance: .; v_gene: TRBV7-2; d_gene: TRBD1; CDR3aa: CASSLGRGRTGELFF; CDR3nt: TGTGCCAGCAGCTTAGGCAGGGGGCGAACCGGGGAGCTGTTTTTT
j_gene: TRBJ2-2; abundance: once; v_gene: TRBV19; d_gene: .; CDR3aa: CASSITGRATGELFF; CDR3nt: TGTGCCAGTAGTATAACAGGGCGCGCCACCGGGGAGCTGTTTTTT
j_gene: TRBJ2-7; abundance: .; v_gene: TRBV23-1; d_gene: .; CDR3aa: CASSQWTPGSYEQYF; CDR3nt: TGCGCCAGCAGTCAATGGACACCTGGCTCCTACGAGCAGTACTTC
j_gene: TRBJ2-2; abundance: .; v_gene: TRBV13; d_gene: .; CDR3aa: CASTSGQNTGELFF; CDR3nt: TGTGCCAGCACCTCCGGACAGAACACCGGGGAGCTGTTTTTT
j_gene: TRBJ1-6; abundance: .; v_gene: TRBV7-4; d_gene: .; CDR3aa: CASSKPLGGGGTYNSPLHF; CDR3nt: TGTGCCAGCAGCAAACCCTTGGGGGGAGGGGGGACCTATAATTCACCCCTCCACTTT
j_gene: TRBJ1-2; abundance: few; v_gene: TRBV7-3; d_gene: TRBD1; CDR3aa: CASSPRAGGDGYTF; CDR3nt: TGTGCCAGCAGCCCCCGAGCAGGGGGCGATGGCTACACCTTC
j_gene: TRBJ2-5; abundance: .; v_gene: TRBV10-3; d_gene: .; CDR3aa: CAISDRGGAQETQYF; CDR3nt: TGTGCCATCAGTGATAGAGGGGGGGCCCAAGAGACCCAGTACTTC
j_gene: TRBJ2-4; abundance: .; v_gene: TRBV5-6; d_gene: TRBD2; CDR3aa: CASSFSGTSGAQRYF; CDR3nt: TGTGCCAGCAGCTTTTCCGGGACTAGCGGAGCCCAGCGGTACTTC
j_gene: TRBJ2-7; abundance: few; v_gene: TRBV27; d_gene: TRBD2; CDR3aa: CASSLTSGSGLREQYF; CDR3nt: TGTGCCAGCAGTTTAACCAGCGGGAGCGGTCTCCGAGAGCAGTACTTC
j_gene: TRBJ1-5; abundance: .; v_gene: TRBV2; d_gene: TRBD1; CDR3aa: CASKPTGGHQPQHF; CDR3nt: TGTGCCAGCAAACCTACAGGGGGACATCAGCCCCAGCATTTT
j_gene: TRBJ2-5; abundance: .; v_gene: TRBV18; d_gene: TRBD1; CDR3aa: CASSSGTGAQETQYF; CDR3nt: TGTGCCAGCTCATCGGGGACAGGGGCCCAAGAGACCCAGTACTTC
j_gene: TRBJ1-2; abundance: .; v_gene: TRBV6-5; d_gene: TRBD1; CDR3aa: CASSLKQGGHGYTF; CDR3nt: TGTGCCAGCAGTCTGAAACAGGGGGGACATGGCTACACCTTC
j_gene: TRBJ2-2; abundance: .; v_gene: TRBV7-9; d_gene: TRBD1; CDR3aa: CASSINRDRVFAGELFF; CDR3nt: TGTGCCAGCAGCATAAACCGGGACAGGGTCTTCGCCGGGGAGCTGTTTTTT
j_gene: TRBJ2-5; abundance: few; v_gene: TRBV6-6; d_gene: TRBD1; CDR3aa: CASSFLGQGRQETQYF; CDR3nt: TGTGCCAGCAGTTTCCTCGGACAGGGGCGCCAAGAGACCCAGTACTTC
j_gene: TRBJ1-4; abundance: once; v_gene: TRBV7-2; d_gene: .; CDR3aa: CASSYSTNEKLFF; CDR3nt: TGTGCCAGCAGCTACTCGACTAATGAAAAACTGTTTTTT
j_gene: TRBJ1-1; abundance: once; v_gene: TRBV7-2; d_gene: .; CDR3aa: CASSLGVQVADTEAFF; CDR3nt: TGTGCCAGCAGCTTAGGCGTACAGGTTGCCGACACTGAAGCTTTCTTT
j_gene: TRBJ1-2; abundance: once; v_gene: TRBV3-1/TRBV3-2; d_gene: .; CDR3aa: CASSPGSQPYGYTF; CDR3nt: TGTGCCAGCAGCCCAGGTTCACAACCCTATGGCTACACCTTC
j_gene: TRBJ2-3; abundance: .; v_gene: TRBV18; d_gene: TRBD2; CDR3aa: CASSPFSGGGTDTQYF; CDR3nt: TGTGCCAGCTCACCGTTCTCGGGGGGGGGCACAGATACGCAGTATTTT
j_gene: TRBJ2-5; abundance: .; v_gene: TRBV7-6; d_gene: .; CDR3aa: CASSLLGTGVGETQYF; CDR3nt: TGTGCCAGCAGCCTCCTAGGTACGGGGGTCGGGGAGACCCAGTACTTC
j_gene: TRBJ2-3; abundance: .; v_gene: TRBV9; d_gene: .; CDR3aa: CASSVGYSSTDTQYF; CDR3nt: TGTGCCAGCAGCGTAGGATATAGTAGCACAGATACGCAGTATTTT
j_gene: TRBJ1-2; abundance: .; v_gene: TRBV5-5; d_gene: .; CDR3aa: CASSPDSPNYGYTF; CDR3nt: TGTGCCAGCAGCCCGGACAGTCCTAACTATGGCTACACCTTC
j_gene: TRBJ2-1; abundance: once; v_gene: TRBV11-3; d_gene: .; CDR3aa: CASSLVQGEQFF; CDR3nt: TGTGCCAGCAGCTTAGTGCAGGGTGAGCAGTTCTTC
j_gene: TRBJ2-5; abundance: .; v_gene: TRBV29-1; d_gene: TRBD2; CDR3aa: CSVDGLAGIQETQYF; CDR3nt: TGCAGCGTTGATGGACTAGCGGGGATTCAAGAGACCCAGTACTTC
j_gene: TRBJ1-1; abundance: .; v_gene: TRBV18; d_gene: TRBD1; CDR3aa: CASSPQGQPNTEAFF; CDR3nt: TGTGCCAGCTCACCACAGGGACAGCCGAACACTGAAGCTTTCTTT
j_gene: TRBJ2-7; abundance: .; v_gene: TRBV29-1; d_gene: TRBD2; CDR3aa: CSGGDYAYEQYF; CDR3nt: TGCAGCGGGGGGGACTACGCCTACGAGCAGTACTTC
j_gene: TRBJ1-1; abundance: .; v_gene: TRBV5-3; d_gene: TRBD1; CDR3aa: CARSLRKDRERLNTEAFF; CDR3nt: TGTGCCAGAAGCTTGCGGAAAGACAGGGAACGATTGAACACTGAAGCTTTCTTT
j_gene: TRBJ1-5; abundance: few; v_gene: TRBV6-6; d_gene: TRBD1; CDR3aa: CASTLQGANQPQHF; CDR3nt: TGTGCCAGCACTTTACAGGGGGCTAATCAGCCCCAGCATTTT
j_gene: TRBJ2-7; abundance: .; v_gene: TRBV18; d_gene: .; CDR3aa: CASSPRTVHEQYF; CDR3nt: TGTGCCAGCTCACCTAGGACAGTCCATGAGCAGTACTTC
j_gene: TRBJ2-3; abundance: .; v_gene: TRBV10-2; d_gene: .; CDR3aa: CASSESPVPTDTQYF; CDR3nt: TGCGCCAGCAGTGAGTCCCCAGTGCCCACAGATACGCAGTATTTT
j_gene: TRBJ2-7; abundance: .; v_gene: TRBV11-2; d_gene: .; CDR3aa: CASSLNVGGIDEQYF; CDR3nt: TGTGCCAGCAGCTTAAACGTAGGAGGAATCGACGAGCAGTACTTC